The TCR beta chain under discussion was sequenced for a study of OX40 agonist ivuxolimab in advanced cancers. Across the whole study: Three patients showed partial responses: one hepatocellular carcinoma and two cutaneous melanoma cases. General study findings and limits: At 0.1 to 3.0 mg/kg, CD4+ and CD8+ blood T cells expanded clonally by week 6. The study found that CD8+ T cells averaged more expanded clones than CD4+.

The table came from immunoSEQ multiplex PCR; TCRdb's copy has only in-frame clones and leaves some out. The sample lists over 55,000 clones; about nine tenths were seen once. The CDR3 extends over 14 amino acids. CDR1 is MGHRA and CDR2 is YSYEKL in the germline V gene. As regards this clone: The antigen remains unidentified. A read error may account for a junction end that differs from germline.

V gene TRBV4-1 combines with J gene TRBJ1-2, with D maybe TRBD1 (6 bases). The sequence derives from an adult with an advanced solid tumor such as melanoma, head and neck, liver or kidney cancer. The sequencing here drew on CD4+ or CD8+ T cells sorted from blood, taken in a trial of the OX40 agonist ivuxolimab. The CDR3 DNA sequence: TGCGCCAGCAGCCAAGATCGTGGTACAGGGAGGGTTGTCTTC. It encodes CASSQDRGTGRVVF.